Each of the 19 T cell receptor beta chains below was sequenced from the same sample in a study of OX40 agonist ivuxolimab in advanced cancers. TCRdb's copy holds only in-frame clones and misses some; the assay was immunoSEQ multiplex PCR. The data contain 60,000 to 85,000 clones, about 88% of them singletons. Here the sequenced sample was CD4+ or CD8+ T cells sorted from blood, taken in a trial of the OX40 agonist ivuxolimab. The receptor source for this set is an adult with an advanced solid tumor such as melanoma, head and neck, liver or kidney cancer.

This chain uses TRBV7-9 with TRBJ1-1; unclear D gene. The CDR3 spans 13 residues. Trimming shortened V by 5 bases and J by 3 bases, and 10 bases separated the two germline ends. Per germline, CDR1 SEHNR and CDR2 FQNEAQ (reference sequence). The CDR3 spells CASSPRMYTEAFF. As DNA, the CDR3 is TGTGCCAGCAGCCCTCGGATGTACACTGAAGCTTTCTTT.

The CDR3 is CASSSMGQGIETQYF. The CDR3 DNA follows: TGTGCCAGTAGTTCAATGGGACAGGGAATCGAGACCCAGTACTTC. This rearrangement joins TRBV19 to TRBJ2-5; TRBD1 aligns across 9 bases. Germline CDR1 LNHDA, CDR2 SQIVND (reference sequence). The CDR3 is 15 amino acids. The trim removed 5 bases at V and 5 bases at J, leaving 9 bases unmatched.

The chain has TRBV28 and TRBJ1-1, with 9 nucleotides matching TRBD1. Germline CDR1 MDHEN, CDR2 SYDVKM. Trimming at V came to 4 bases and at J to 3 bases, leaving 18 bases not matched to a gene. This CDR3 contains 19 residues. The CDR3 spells CASSSPRTGDLGTHTEAFF. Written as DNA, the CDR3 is TGTGCCAGCAGTTCCCCCCGGACAGGGGATTTGGGGACCCACACTGAAGCTTTCTTT. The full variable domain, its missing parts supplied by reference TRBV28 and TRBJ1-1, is DVKVTQSSRYLVKRTGEKVFLECVQDMDHENMFWYRQDPGLGLRLIYFSYDVKMKEKGDIPEGYSVSREKKERFSLILESASTNQTSMYLCASSSPRTGDLGTHTEAFFGQGTRLTVV.

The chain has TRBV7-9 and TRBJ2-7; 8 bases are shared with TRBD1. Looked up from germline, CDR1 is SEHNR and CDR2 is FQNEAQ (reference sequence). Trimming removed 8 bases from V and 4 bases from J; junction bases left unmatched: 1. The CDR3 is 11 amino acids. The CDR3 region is CASQGAYEQYF. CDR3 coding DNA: TGTGCCAGCCAGGGGGCATACGAGCAGTACTTC.

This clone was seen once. In DNA, the CDR3 is TGCGCCAGCATGCGGGACACCGGGGAGCTGTTTTTT. As protein: CASMRDTGELFF. The V gene is TRBV5-1, the J gene TRBJ2-2; tentative D call: TRBD2 (5 bases). Germline V lookup: CDR1 SGHRS, CDR2 YFSETQ. V lost 6 bases and J lost 3, with 6 bases in between. The CDR3 is 12 amino acids.

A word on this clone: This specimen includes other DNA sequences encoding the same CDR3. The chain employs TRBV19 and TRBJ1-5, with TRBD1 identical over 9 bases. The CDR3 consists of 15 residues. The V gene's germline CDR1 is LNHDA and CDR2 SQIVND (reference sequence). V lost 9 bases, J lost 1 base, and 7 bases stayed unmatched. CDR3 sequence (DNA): TGTGCCAGCACCCCGGGACAGGGAAGCAATCAGCCCCAGCATTTT. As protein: CASTPGQGSNQPQHF.

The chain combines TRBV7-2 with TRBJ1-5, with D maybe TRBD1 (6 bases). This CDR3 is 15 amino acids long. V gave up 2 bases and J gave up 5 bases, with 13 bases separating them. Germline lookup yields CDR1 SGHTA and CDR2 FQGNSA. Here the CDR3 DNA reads TGTGCCAGCAGCTTAAGCTGGACAGCGGATCAGCCCCAGCATTTT. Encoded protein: CASSLSWTADQPQHF.

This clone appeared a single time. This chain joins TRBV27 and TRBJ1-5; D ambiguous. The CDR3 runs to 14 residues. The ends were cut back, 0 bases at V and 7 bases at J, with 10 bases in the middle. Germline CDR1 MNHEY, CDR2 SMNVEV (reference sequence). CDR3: CASSLSRSFQPQHF. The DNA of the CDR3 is TGTGCCAGCAGTTTATCGAGGAGTTTCCAGCCCCAGCATTTT.

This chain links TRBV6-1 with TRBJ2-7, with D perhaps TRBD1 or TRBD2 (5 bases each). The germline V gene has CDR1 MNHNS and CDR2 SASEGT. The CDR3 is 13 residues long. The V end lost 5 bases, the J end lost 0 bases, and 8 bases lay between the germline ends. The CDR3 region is CASSRDASYEQYF. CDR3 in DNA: TGTGCCAGCAGTAGGGACGCCTCCTACGAGCAGTACTTC.

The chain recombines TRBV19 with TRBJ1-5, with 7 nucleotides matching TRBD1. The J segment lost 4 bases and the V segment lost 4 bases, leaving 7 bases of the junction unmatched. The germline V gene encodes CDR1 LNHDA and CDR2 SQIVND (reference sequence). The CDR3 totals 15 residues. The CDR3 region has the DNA TGTGCCAGTAGTACCGGGACAGCTGGAAATCAGCCCCAGCATTTT. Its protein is CASSTGTAGNQPQHF.

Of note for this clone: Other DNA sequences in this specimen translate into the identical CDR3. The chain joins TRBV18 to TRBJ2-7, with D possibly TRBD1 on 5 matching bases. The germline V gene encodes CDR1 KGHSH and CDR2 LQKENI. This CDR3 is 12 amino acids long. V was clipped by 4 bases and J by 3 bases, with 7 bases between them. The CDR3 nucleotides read TGTGCCAGCTCACTGCAGGGCTACGAGCAGTACTTC. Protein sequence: CASSLQGYEQYF.

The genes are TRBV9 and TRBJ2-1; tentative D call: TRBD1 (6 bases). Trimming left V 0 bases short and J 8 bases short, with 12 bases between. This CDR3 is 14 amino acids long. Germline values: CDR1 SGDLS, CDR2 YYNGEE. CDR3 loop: CASSVGTEAHEQFF. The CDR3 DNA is TGTGCCAGCAGCGTAGGGACAGAGGCACATGAGCAGTTCTTC.

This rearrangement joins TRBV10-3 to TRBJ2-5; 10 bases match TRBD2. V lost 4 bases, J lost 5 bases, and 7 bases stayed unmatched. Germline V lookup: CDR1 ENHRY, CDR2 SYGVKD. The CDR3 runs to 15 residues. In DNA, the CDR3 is TGTGCCATCAGTGGGGGAGCGGGAGGGCGTGAGACCCAGTACTTC. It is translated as CAISGGAGGRETQYF.

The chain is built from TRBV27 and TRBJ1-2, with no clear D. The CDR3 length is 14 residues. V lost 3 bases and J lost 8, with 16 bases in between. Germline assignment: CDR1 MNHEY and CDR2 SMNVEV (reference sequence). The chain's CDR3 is CASSFNQYMVGYTF. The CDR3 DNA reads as TGTGCCAGCAGTTTCAATCAATATATGGTCGGCTACACCTTC.

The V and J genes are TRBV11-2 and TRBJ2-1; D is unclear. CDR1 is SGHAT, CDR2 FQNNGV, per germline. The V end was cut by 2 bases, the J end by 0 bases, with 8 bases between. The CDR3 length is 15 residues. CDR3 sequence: CASSLSPNSYNEQFF. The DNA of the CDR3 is TGTGCCAGCAGCTTATCCCCCAACTCCTACAATGAGCAGTTCTTC.

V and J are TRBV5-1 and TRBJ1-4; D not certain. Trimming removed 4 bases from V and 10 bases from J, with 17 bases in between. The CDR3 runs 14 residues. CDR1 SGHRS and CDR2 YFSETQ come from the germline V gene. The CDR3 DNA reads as TGCGCCAGCAGCGACCGGGATCCCTCGGGAAAACTGTTTTTT. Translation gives CASSDRDPSGKLFF.

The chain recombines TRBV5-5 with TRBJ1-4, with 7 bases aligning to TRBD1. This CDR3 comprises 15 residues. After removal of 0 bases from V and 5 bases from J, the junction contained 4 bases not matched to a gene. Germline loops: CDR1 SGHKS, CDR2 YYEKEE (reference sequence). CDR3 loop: CASSLGDSPNEKLFF. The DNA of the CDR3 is TGTGCCAGCAGCTTGGGGGACAGCCCGAATGAAAAACTGTTTTTT.

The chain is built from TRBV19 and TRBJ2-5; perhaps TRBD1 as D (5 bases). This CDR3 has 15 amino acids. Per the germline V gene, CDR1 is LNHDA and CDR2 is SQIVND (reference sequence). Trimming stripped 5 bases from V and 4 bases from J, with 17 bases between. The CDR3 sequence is CASSAPNRGTETQYF. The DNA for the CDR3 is TGTGCCAGTAGTGCACCAAATAGGGGAACAGAGACCCAGTACTTC.

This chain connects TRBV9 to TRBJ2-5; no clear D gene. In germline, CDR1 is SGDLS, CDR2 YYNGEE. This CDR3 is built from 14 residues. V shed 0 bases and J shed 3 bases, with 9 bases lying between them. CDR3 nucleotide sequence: TGTGCCAGCAGCGTAGGTGTCAGCAAAGAGACCCAGTACTTC. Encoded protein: CASSVGVSKETQYF.